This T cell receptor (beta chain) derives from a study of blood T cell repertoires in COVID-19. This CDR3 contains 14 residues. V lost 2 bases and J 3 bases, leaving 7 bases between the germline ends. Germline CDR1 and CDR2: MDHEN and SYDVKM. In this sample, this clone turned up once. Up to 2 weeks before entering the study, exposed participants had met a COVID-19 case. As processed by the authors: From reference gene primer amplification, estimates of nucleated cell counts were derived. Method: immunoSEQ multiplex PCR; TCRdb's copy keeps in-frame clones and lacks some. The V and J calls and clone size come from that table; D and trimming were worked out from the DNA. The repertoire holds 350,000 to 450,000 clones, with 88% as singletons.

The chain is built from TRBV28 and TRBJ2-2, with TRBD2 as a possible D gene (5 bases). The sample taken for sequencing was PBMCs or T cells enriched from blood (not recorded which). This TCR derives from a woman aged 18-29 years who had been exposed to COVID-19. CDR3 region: CASSLGLDTGELFF. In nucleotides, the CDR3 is TGTGCCAGCAGTTTAGGACTGGACACCGGGGAGCTGTTTTTT.